The clone carrying this TCR beta chain was seen a handful of times. Original analysis: Quantification of nucleated cells was approximated via reference gene primer amplification. Assay: immunoSEQ multiplex PCR; the TCRdb copy retains only in-frame clones and omits some. Clone size and V and J calls were adopted from that table, with D and trimming inferred from the DNA. The sample includes about 420,000 clones, around 90% of them seen just once. The data are from a study of blood T cell repertoires in COVID-19. Study in general: Specimens from acute and convalescent COVID-19 originated in the United States, Italy and Spain. Sources were T cells, B-cell-depleted T cells, or PBMCs; the material itself was cDNA or gDNA.

Germline V gives CDR1 SGHVS, CDR2 FNYEAQ. This CDR3 spans 16 amino acids. V dropped 5 bases and J dropped 0 bases, with 14 bases sitting between them. Enrollment of patients from Seattle took place during active infection, with longitudinal follow-up. The sequence was collected from a man between 18 and 35 years old with COVID-19, enrolled during active disease. Sequencing was carried out using peripheral blood. The chain links TRBV7-6 to TRBJ1-3; D is perhaps TRBD1 (5 bases). This CDR3 is CASSQEPGHSGNTIYF. The DNA for the CDR3 is TGTGCCAGCAGCCAAGAGCCAGGACACTCTGGAAACACCATATATTTT.